These T cell receptor beta chains were read from a single sample in a study of identifying expanded T cells in peripheral blood. Repertoires were generated with immunoSEQ multiplex PCR, while TCRdb's copy carries only in-frame clones and drops some. The repertoire has 50,000 or so clones, more than 70% of them found once; the top ten carry roughly 3.5%. Sequencing was carried out using blood. The receptor set was obtained from a person aged 18 to 75 in good health. CDR3s include the opening cysteine and the closing phenylalanine or tryptophan. Fields, in order: D gene, V gene, clone size, J gene, CDR3 protein, CDR3 DNA. A D gene is named only where the DNA matches it firmly. Expanded clones are given a class, and other clones once, few, many or no size at all.

>TRBD1|TRBV7-2|once|TRBJ2-7
CASSLVRQGYEQYF
TGTGCCAGCAGCTTAGTTCGACAGGGCTACGAGCAGTACTTC
>NA|TRBV29-1|NA|TRBJ2-7
CSVEAQFNEQYF
TGCAGCGTTGAGGCACAGTTCAACGAGCAGTACTTC
>NA|TRBV4-1|NA|TRBJ1-5
CASSQGYSNQPQHF
TGCGCCAGCAGCCAAGGGTATAGCAATCAGCCCCAGCATTTT
>NA|TRBV7-3|NA|TRBJ2-3
CASSPTLPTDTQYF
TGTGCCAGCAGCCCAACTCTCCCCACAGATACGCAGTATTTT
>TRBD1|TRBV30|NA|TRBJ1-2
CAWATGFNYGYTF
TGTGCCTGGGCGACAGGGTTTAACTATGGCTACACCTTC
>NA|TRBV4-1|NA|TRBJ2-7
CASSQDQSGGREQYF
TGCGCCAGCAGCCAAGACCAATCTGGAGGGCGCGAGCAGTACTTC
>NA|TRBV9|NA|TRBJ2-1
CASSVQTDYNEQFF
TGTGCCAGCAGCGTTCAGACGGATTACAATGAGCAGTTCTTC
>TRBD2|TRBV11-2|NA|TRBJ2-5
CASTPRLVAGGHETQYF
TGTGCCAGCACCCCCAGGCTGGTAGCGGGGGGGCATGAGACCCAGTACTTC
>NA|TRBV21-1|once|TRBJ2-7
CARRRLAGVREQYF
TGTGCCAGGAGAAGACTAGCGGGAGTGAGGGAGCAGTACTTC
>NA|TRBV7-2|once|TRBJ2-7
CASSLDNGSYEQYF
TGTGCCAGCAGCTTGGACAATGGCAGCTACGAGCAGTACTTC
>TRBD1|TRBV4-1|NA|TRBJ1-2
CASSQVQGASGYTF
TGCGCCAGCAGCCAAGTACAGGGGGCTAGTGGCTACACCTTC
>TRBD2|TRBV5-4|NA|TRBJ2-1
CASSLSGAGEQFF
TGTGCCAGCAGCTTAAGCGGGGCGGGGGAGCAGTTCTTC
>TRBD1|TRBV2|NA|TRBJ2-2
CASRSTGGGGELFF
TGTGCCAGCAGGTCGACAGGGGGCGGCGGGGAGCTGTTTTTT
>TRBD1|TRBV2|once|TRBJ2-7
CASSVQGFYEQYF
TGTGCCAGCAGTGTACAGGGGTTCTACGAGCAGTACTTC
>TRBD1|TRBV6-1|NA|TRBJ1-2
CASNPDRGGYGYTF
TGTGCCAGCAACCCCGACAGGGGTGGATATGGCTACACCTTC
>TRBD2|TRBV4-1|NA|TRBJ2-1
CASSQAPLAGDNEQFF
TGCGCCAGCAGCCAAGCCCCGCTAGCGGGTGACAATGAGCAGTTCTTC
>NA|TRBV6-4|once|TRBJ2-1
CASSDSRRGTEQFF
TGTGCCAGCAGTGACTCCAGGAGGGGCACTGAGCAGTTCTTC
>TRBD1|TRBV7-6|once|TRBJ1-2
CASSQDSGQQIHYGYTF
TGTGCCAGCAGCCAAGATTCGGGACAGCAAATTCACTATGGCTACACCTTC
>NA|TRBV6-1|NA|TRBJ1-4
CASSEGGGALLLFF
TGTGCCAGCAGTGAAGGGGGAGGGGCTTTGTTGCTGTTTTTT
>TRBD1|TRBV5-1|NA|TRBJ2-3
CASRWTGEKDTQYF
TGCGCCAGCCGCTGGACAGGGGAAAAAGATACGCAGTATTTT
>TRBD1|TRBV19|NA|TRBJ2-1
CASSIMGQNNEQFF
TGTGCCAGTAGTATAATGGGACAGAACAATGAGCAGTTCTTC
>NA|TRBV4-3|once|TRBJ2-3
CASSQDFSGNTDTQYF
TGCGCCAGCAGCCAAGACTTCTCCGGGAACACAGATACGCAGTATTTT
>TRBD1|TRBV2|once|TRBJ1-2
CASSEWTGDYGYTF
TGTGCCAGCAGTGAATGGACAGGGGACTATGGCTACACCTTC
>NA|TRBV30|NA|TRBJ2-6
CAWSPHSSGANVLTF
TGTGCCTGGAGTCCCCATTCCTCTGGGGCCAACGTCCTGACTTTC